The clone carrying this T cell receptor (beta chain) is a singleton in its sample. Its specificity is not known. The data derive from a study of graft-versus-host responses after intestinal transplantation. The overall study: Multivisceral, liver-intestinal, or isolated intestinal grafts were transplanted into recipients. Anti-thymocyte globulin induction preceded about 3 years of tacrolimus and steroid maintenance in all recipients.

Data came from immunoSEQ multiplex PCR; TCRdb stores just in-frame clones and leaves some out. The repertoire includes more than 90,000 clones, 85% to 95% of them detected once, and approximately 0.22% sits in the top ten. This CDR3 comprises 15 residues. V lost 3 bases and J 6 bases, leaving 18 bases between the germline ends. Germline values: CDR1 LGHNA, CDR2 YNFKEQ. Study-wide findings and caveats: Declining HvG levels early post-transplant were linked to peak circulating GvH clone levels. Recipient marrow harbored GvH clones, some of which surfaced first in ileum or blood.

The chain uses TRBV4-2 and TRBJ2-7; D is possibly TRBD2 (6 bases). The sample in question was unstimulated CD4+ T cells sorted from spleen or lymph node cells, obtained before transplant. This TCR was recovered from a human donor who was the organ donor for an intestinal transplant. CDR3 sequence (DNA): TGTGCCAGCAGCCAGCCCGGGACTGTGACGGGCGAGCAGTACTTC. Translation: CASSQPGTVTGEQYF.